This TCR beta chain was obtained from a study of cytomegalovirus exposure and HLA in healthy donors. The CDR3 spans 15 residues. The ends were cut back, 5 bases at V and 7 bases at J, with 17 bases in the middle. Looked up from germline, CDR1 is MDHEN and CDR2 is SYDVKM. With 60 Vbeta and 13 Jbeta primers, the PCR was carried out. Clones were sequenced by immunoSEQ multiplex PCR, and TCRdb holds only the in-frame ones, with some missing. The data contain approximately 190,000 clones, 82% of them singletons. The V and J genes are TRBV28 and TRBJ1-4; D unresolved. Sequenced material: PBMCs. This TCR derives from a young woman in good health and CMV-seronegative. CDR3 coding DNA: TGTGCCAGCAGTCCCTACGCATCACGGGGTGAAAAACTGTTTTTT. Its protein is CASSPYASRGEKLFF.